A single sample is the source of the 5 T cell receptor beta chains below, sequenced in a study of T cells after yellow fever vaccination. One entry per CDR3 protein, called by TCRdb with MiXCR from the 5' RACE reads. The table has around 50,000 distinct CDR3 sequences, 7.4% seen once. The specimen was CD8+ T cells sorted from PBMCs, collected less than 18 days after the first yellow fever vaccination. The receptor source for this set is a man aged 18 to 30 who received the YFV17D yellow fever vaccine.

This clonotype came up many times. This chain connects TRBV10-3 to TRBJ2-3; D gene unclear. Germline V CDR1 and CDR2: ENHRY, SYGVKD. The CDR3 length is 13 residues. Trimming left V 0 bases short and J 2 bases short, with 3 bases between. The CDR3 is CAISESNTDTQYF. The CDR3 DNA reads TGTGCCATCAGTGAGTCCAACACAGATACGCAGTATTTT.

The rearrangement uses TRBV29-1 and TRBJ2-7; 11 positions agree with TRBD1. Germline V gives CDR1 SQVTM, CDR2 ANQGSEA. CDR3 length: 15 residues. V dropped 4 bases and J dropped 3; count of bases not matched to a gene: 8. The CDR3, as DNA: TGCAGCGTTGCGGGAGCCGGGACAGGGGGCTACGAGCAGTACGTC. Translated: CSVAGAGTGGYEQYV.

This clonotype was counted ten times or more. The CDR3 region is CASRRDGIGGYTF. The DNA for the CDR3 is TGTGCCAGCAGACGGGACGGGATTGGGGGCTACACCTTC. The chain joins TRBV21-1 to TRBJ1-2; the listed D gene, TRBD1, was not tested against the DNA. TRBV21-1 is marked as a pseudogene. This CDR3 contains 13 residues.

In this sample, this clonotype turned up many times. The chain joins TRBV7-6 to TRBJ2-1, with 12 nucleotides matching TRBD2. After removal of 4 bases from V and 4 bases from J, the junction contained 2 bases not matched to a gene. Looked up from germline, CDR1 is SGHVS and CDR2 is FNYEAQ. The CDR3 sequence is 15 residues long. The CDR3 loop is CASSSSGGVYNEQFF. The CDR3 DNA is TGTGCCAGCAGCTCTAGCGGGGGGGTATACAATGAGCAGTTCTTC.

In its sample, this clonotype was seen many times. The CDR3 coding sequence is TGTGCCAGCAGCTTGGCCCCGGGACATTGGATGTCCGATACGCAGTATTTT. Residues: CASSLAPGHWMSDTQYF. The V and J genes are TRBV5-8 and TRBJ2-3; possible D gene TRBD1, 6 bases. V dropped 0 bases and J dropped 6 bases, with 20 bases sitting between them. CDR3 length equals 17 residues. Germline values: CDR1 SGHTS, CDR2 YDEGEE.